The 27 T cell receptor beta chains given below trace back to one sample, sequenced in a study of cytomegalovirus exposure and HLA in healthy donors. Assay: immunoSEQ multiplex PCR; the TCRdb copy retains only in-frame clones and omits some. The sample has under 200,000 clones, approximately 87% seen once. The sequenced material came from PBMCs. The receptors shown here come from a woman aged 25 to 39 in good health and CMV-seronegative.

The rearrangement uses TRBV27 and TRBJ2-2; TRBD1 aligns across 10 bases. After removal of 3 bases from V and 2 bases from J, the junction contained 12 bases not matched to a gene. CDR1 MNHEY and CDR2 SMNVEV come from the germline V gene (reference sequence). This CDR3 contains 19 residues. CDR3: CASSFLSSTGGINTGELFF. The CDR3 region has the DNA TGTGCCAGCAGTTTTCTTTCCTCGACAGGGGGCATTAACACCGGGGAGCTGTTTTTT.

The genes are TRBV6-1 and TRBJ1-1; D unclear. This CDR3 spans 14 amino acids. The germline CDR1 and CDR2 sequences are MNHNS and SASEGT. Deletions cut 0 bases from V and 1 base from J, with 6 bases between. The CDR3 bases are TGTGCCAGCAGTGAAGCGATGGGGAACACTGAAGCTTTCTTT. This encodes CASSEAMGNTEAFF.

The CDR3 coding sequence is TGTGCCAGCAGCCAGGGGACTAGCGGCAGACCGAAGCAGTTCTTC. This encodes CASSQGTSGRPKQFF. V gene TRBV4-2 combines with J gene TRBJ2-1; 11 positions match TRBD2. CDR3 length: 15 residues. Germline loops: CDR1 LGHNA, CDR2 YNFKEQ. V shed 3 bases and J 11 bases; nucleotides not matched to a gene: 9.

The gene calls are TRBV7-2 and TRBJ2-7; a possible D gene is TRBD2 (7 bases). Germline assignment: CDR1 SGHTA and CDR2 FQGNSA. V lost 2 bases and J 0 bases, leaving 23 bases between the germline ends. The CDR3 has 19 amino acids. CDR3 sequence (DNA): TGTGCCAGCAGCTTACGCGAAGGGGGGACGGGAGGTCGCTCCTACGAGCAGTACTTC. It yields the protein CASSLREGGTGGRSYEQYF.

The chain is built from TRBV7-6 and TRBJ2-7; D call uncertain. Germline V gene sequence: CDR1 SGHVS, CDR2 FNYEAQ. Trimming left V 1 base short and J 4 bases short, with 14 bases between. The CDR3 length is 15 residues. The CDR3 here is CASSLGGFATYEQYF. DNA for the CDR3: TGTGCCAGCAGCTTAGGGGGATTCGCCACTTACGAGCAGTACTTC. The full variable domain, with the rest looked up from reference TRBV7-6 and TRBJ2-7, is GAGVSQSPRYKVTKRGQDVALRCDPISGHVSLYWYRQALGQGPEFLTYFNYEAQQDKSGLPNDRFSAERPEGSISTLTIQRTEQRDSAMYRCASSLGGFATYEQYFGPGTRLTVT.

This chain links TRBV18 with TRBJ1-2, with no clear D. Germline V lookup: CDR1 KGHSH, CDR2 LQKENI. Between the trimmed V and J ends, which lost 3 bases and 5 bases, there was a span of 13 bases. The CDR3 sequence is 14 residues long. The CDR3 nucleotides are TGTGCCAGCTCACCGACCCGCGACATATATGGCTACACCTTC. Translated, it gives CASSPTRDIYGYTF. Full variable domain (remainder filled in from reference TRBV18 and TRBJ1-2): NAGVMQNPRHLVRRRGQEARLRCSPMKGHSHVYWYRQLPEEGLKFMVYLQKENIIDESGMPKERFSAEFPKEGPSILRIQQVVRGDSAAYFCASSPTRDIYGYTFGSGTRLTVV.

In its sample, this clone was seen once. The chain recombines TRBV6-1 with TRBJ1-3; 7 bases agree with TRBD1. This CDR3 is built from 14 residues. Trimming took 6 bases from V and 7 from J; bases not matched to a gene: 9. Germline loops: CDR1 MNHNS, CDR2 SASEGT. Written as DNA, the CDR3 is TGTGCCAGCAGGGGGACAGCTCGCGGGAACACCATATATTTT. It yields the protein CASRGTARGNTIYF.

This chain uses TRBV28 with TRBJ1-1, with TRBD1 matching over 11 bases. This CDR3 spans 17 amino acids. V dropped 4 bases and J dropped 1; count of bases not matched to a gene: 8. Germline CDR1 is MDHEN and CDR2 is SYDVKM. CDR3 DNA sequence: TGTGCCAGCAGTTCCCGGACAGGGGGCACAGGGAACACTGAAGCTTTCTTT. Protein sequence: CASSSRTGGTGNTEAFF.

The rearrangement uses TRBV9 and TRBJ2-3, with D perhaps matching TRBD2 (6 bases). V shed 0 bases and J shed 1 base, with 9 bases lying between them. From germline, CDR1 is SGDLS and CDR2 YYNGEE. This CDR3 region has 15 residues. This chain's CDR3 is CASSVVASGTDTQYF. The CDR3 nucleotides read TGTGCCAGCAGCGTAGTGGCTAGCGGCACAGATACGCAGTATTTT.

The chain joins TRBV29-1 to TRBJ2-7; D unresolved. Germline loops: CDR1 SQVTM, CDR2 ANQGSEA. This CDR3 is built from 11 residues. V lost 5 bases, J lost 0 bases, and 5 bases lay in between. The CDR3 spells CSVLVSYEQYF. The CDR3 DNA reads TGCAGCGTTCTGGTCTCCTACGAGCAGTACTTC.

The chain carries TRBV25-1 and TRBJ2-1, with D tentatively TRBD2 (6 bases). Germline lookup yields CDR1 MGHDK and CDR2 SYGVNS. This CDR3 is built from 15 residues. V lost 4 bases, J lost 4 bases, and 14 bases lay in between. CDR3 region: CASSGGLPDYNEQFF. The CDR3 DNA reads as TGTGCCAGCAGTGGGGGACTCCCCGATTACAATGAGCAGTTCTTC.

The J gene is TRBJ2-7, the V gene TRBV28; 8 bases match TRBD2. This CDR3 spans 15 amino acids. The germline V gene has CDR1 MDHEN and CDR2 SYDVKM. V dropped 4 bases and J dropped 0; count of bases not matched to a gene: 5. The CDR3 loop is CASSSVAGNSYEQYF. The CDR3, as DNA: TGTGCCAGCAGTTCTGTAGCGGGGAACTCCTACGAGCAGTACTTC.

The V gene is TRBV11-2, the J gene TRBJ1-1; maybe TRBD1 (5 bases). CDR1 and CDR2 (germline): SGHAT, FQNNGV. CDR3 length equals 16 residues. V dropped 5 bases and J dropped 3 bases, with 19 bases sitting between them. The chain's CDR3 is CASSPGPSRRDTEAFF. The CDR3 bases are TGTGCCAGCAGCCCGGGACCCTCCCGTAGGGACACTGAAGCTTTCTTT.

The chain couples TRBV18 to TRBJ1-2; D remains ambiguous. The CDR3 spans 14 residues. V lost 4 bases and J lost 4, with 13 bases in between. Per germline, CDR1 KGHSH and CDR2 LQKENI. The CDR3 reads CASSQSRDGYGYTF. The CDR3 DNA is TGTGCCAGCTCACAATCGAGGGATGGCTATGGCTACACCTTC. The whole variable domain, remainder taken from reference TRBV18 and TRBJ1-2, is NAGVMQNPRHLVRRRGQEARLRCSPMKGHSHVYWYRQLPEEGLKFMVYLQKENIIDESGMPKERFSAEFPKEGPSILRIQQVVRGDSAAYFCASSQSRDGYGYTFGSGTRLTVV.

The genes are TRBV12-5 and TRBJ2-3; no firm D call. This CDR3 spans 12 amino acids. CDR1 and CDR2 from the germline V gene are LGHNT and FRNRAP. V lost 2 bases, J lost 4 bases, and 4 bases lay in between. The chain's CDR3 is CASGLRSDTQYF. The CDR3 DNA reads TGTGCTAGTGGTTTGAGGTCAGATACGCAGTATTTT.

V is TRBV6-4 and J is TRBJ1-1; 8 positions match TRBD1. V trimming: 3 bases; J trimming: 10 bases; junction bases outside the gene matches: 7. This CDR3 is 13 amino acids long. CDR1 and CDR2 from the germline V gene are MRHNA and SNTAGT. The CDR3, as DNA: TGTGCCAGCAGTGAAAGCGACAGGGGAAGAGCTTTCTTT. It yields the protein CASSESDRGRAFF.

The V call is TRBV7-8, the J call TRBJ1-1; perhaps TRBD1 as D (6 bases). Germline V gene lookup returns CDR1 SGHVS and CDR2 FQNEAQ. V was pared by 1 base and J by 1 base, with 16 bases between. The CDR3 runs 17 residues. The CDR3 nucleotides read TGTGCCAGCAGCTTAGTTCCTCAGGGGCAGGGGAACACTGAAGCTTTCTTT. This gives the protein CASSLVPQGQGNTEAFF.

This chain joins TRBV7-2 and TRBJ2-6; tentative D call: TRBD2 (5 bases). Between the trimmed V and J ends, which lost 5 bases and 2 bases, there was a span of 10 bases. The CDR3 covers 15 residues. Germline values: CDR1 SGHTA, CDR2 FQGNSA. The CDR3: CASSTRTPGANVLTF. The DNA of the CDR3 is TGTGCCAGCAGCACCAGGACTCCTGGGGCCAACGTCCTGACTTTC.

The genes are TRBV7-8 and TRBJ2-1; 13 nucleotides agree with TRBD2. The CDR3 sequence is 15 residues long. The ends lost 10 bases at V and 4 bases at J; junction bases unmatched: 7. Germline CDR1 reads SGHVS; CDR2 reads FQNEAQ. CDR3 residues: CAIIATSGGYNEQFF. CDR3 DNA: TGTGCCATTATAGCGACTAGCGGGGGGTACAATGAGCAGTTCTTC.

This chain uses TRBV5-1 with TRBJ2-7; D may be TRBD1 (6 bases). The length of the CDR3 is 12 residues. Germline CDR1 is SGHRS and CDR2 is YFSETQ. The germline V and J ends were trimmed by 4 bases and 3 bases, with 8 bases remaining between them. DNA of the CDR3: TGCGCCAGCAGCCCGGACAGCTACGAGCAGTACTTC. Its protein is CASSPDSYEQYF.

The V call is TRBV5-4, the J call TRBJ2-5; D not resolved. The CDR3 is 14 residues long. V was shortened by 4 bases and J by 2 bases, with 12 bases between the two germline ends. In germline, CDR1 is SGHNT, CDR2 YYREEE (reference sequence). As DNA, the CDR3 is TGTGCCAGCAGCACCTTGACAAATCAAGAGACCCAGTACTTC. Its protein product is CASSTLTNQETQYF.

With respect to this clone: A read error may account for a junction end that differs from germline. The rearrangement links TRBV20-1 to TRBJ1-1; D call uncertain. Germline V gives CDR1 DFQATT, CDR2 SNEGSKA (reference sequence). This CDR3 region has 10 residues. CDR3 DNA sequence: TGCAGTGCTGGAGAGCTAGGAGCTTTCTTT. Protein product: CSAGELGAFF.

CDR3 nucleotide sequence: TGTGCCAGCAGCCCCTATTTGGGCTACAATGAGCAGTTCTTC. This gives the protein CASSPYLGYNEQFF. The chain uses TRBV13 and TRBJ2-1; D is ambiguous. V was clipped by 5 bases and J by 3 bases, with 11 bases between them. The CDR3 consists of 14 residues. The germline gives CDR1 PRHDT, CDR2 FYEKMQ (reference sequence).

The rearrangement joins TRBV5-1 to TRBJ2-7; D is possibly TRBD1 (6 bases). The CDR3 runs 14 residues. Per germline, CDR1 SGHRS and CDR2 YFSETQ. Trimming pared 0 bases from V and 5 bases from J, leaving 12 bases between. The DNA of the CDR3 is TGCGCCAGCAGCTTGGAATCAGGGGCTGACGAGCAGTACTTC. It translates to CASSLESGADEQYF.

This clone was found once. The chain carries TRBV7-3 and TRBJ2-2; D is perhaps TRBD1 (6 bases). V gave up 4 bases and J gave up 7 bases, with 19 bases separating them. Germline V lookup: CDR1 SGHTA, CDR2 FQGTGA. The length of the CDR3 is 16 residues. In DNA, the CDR3 is TGTGCCAGCAGCTCATCCCTTGCCAGGGGATTCGGGGAGCTGTTTTTT. This gives the protein CASSSSLARGFGELFF.

V usage is TRBV4-1 and J usage is TRBJ1-4; D not resolved. CDR1 is MGHRA and CDR2 is YSYEKL in the germline V gene. The CDR3 spans 18 residues. V gave up 0 bases and J gave up 0 bases, with 14 bases separating them. CDR3: CASSQDFVSGATNEKLFF. The CDR3 DNA is TGCGCCAGCAGCCAAGATTTTGTGTCCGGTGCAACTAATGAAAAACTGTTTTTT.

V and J are TRBV28 and TRBJ1-5, with D possibly being TRBD1 (5 bases). Trimming took off 8 bases at V and 3 bases at J, with 20 bases between the two ends. Germline CDR1 reads MDHEN; CDR2 reads SYDVKM. This CDR3 is built from 16 residues. This CDR3 is CASAGGRENFNQPQHF. The CDR3 coding sequence is TGTGCCAGCGCCGGAGGCAGGGAGAATTTCAATCAGCCCCAGCATTTT.